This TCR beta chain derives from a study of blood T cell repertoires in COVID-19. Study-wide background: Acute-phase and convalescent COVID-19 samples originated in the United States, Italy and Spain.

This clone has more than one count but fewer than ten. Authors' analysis steps: The assay estimated nucleated cells by amplifying reference gene primers. Clones were sequenced by immunoSEQ multiplex PCR, and TCRdb holds only the in-frame ones, with some missing. The DNA was the basis for D and trimming; V, J and clone size are from that table. The repertoire has about 170,000 clones, over 70% of them found once; the top ten carry 3.6%. The CDR3 has 13 amino acids. Trimming removed 0 bases from V and 7 bases from J, with 8 bases in between. CDR1 is SGHRS and CDR2 is YFSETQ in the germline V gene. Living in roughly 23 US areas, the participants were between roughly 18 and 95 years of age. Cohort assignment relied on participant-reported clinical history.

The TCR was taken from a woman between 45 and 60 years old in a cohort exposed to, infected with or recovered from COVID-19 (not recorded which). The sample was PBMCs or T cells enriched from blood (not recorded which). This chain joins TRBV5-1 and TRBJ2-1; D remains unclear. The CDR3 coding sequence is TGCGCCAGCAGCTTGGGCGGCGAAAATGAGCAGTTCTTC. It encodes CASSLGGENEQFF.